This T cell receptor beta chain was profiled in a study of OX40 agonist ivuxolimab in advanced cancers. Study-wide background: Eligibility admitted prior anti-PD-1, anti-PD-L1 or anti-CTLA-4 therapy; around 41% had some.

The CDR3 consists of 16 residues. Germline lookup yields CDR1 SNHLY and CDR2 FYNNEI. V was pared by 6 bases and J by 4 bases, with 8 bases of the junction left unmatched. The table came from immunoSEQ multiplex PCR; TCRdb's copy has only in-frame clones and leaves some out. Among 40,000 to 45,000 clones listed, approximately 92% were seen once. This clonotype was obtained from an adult with an advanced solid tumor such as melanoma, head and neck, liver or kidney cancer. Sequences were derived from CD4+ or CD8+ T cells sorted from blood, sampled in a trial of the OX40 agonist ivuxolimab. The rearrangement uses TRBV2 and TRBJ2-6; 8 bases are a match to TRBD1. The CDR3 region is CASSPGTGFGANVLTF. The CDR3 region has the DNA TGTGCCAGCAGCCCAGGGACAGGCTTCGGGGCCAACGTCCTGACTTTC.